The 24 T cell receptor beta chains presented below share a single source sample, sequenced in a study of T cell responses to AZD1222 COVID-19 vaccine. TCRdb's copy holds only in-frame clones and misses some; the assay was immunoSEQ multiplex PCR. Of around 210,000 clones in the sample, roughly 94% are singletons; the top ten hold around 1.7%. Sequenced material: peripheral blood, taken 28 days after the second dose of the MenACWY control vaccine. The receptors originated from an adult who received the MenACWY meningococcal vaccine as a control.

The V gene is TRBV7-3, the J gene TRBJ2-1; 7 nucleotides align to TRBD1. Germline V gives CDR1 SGHTA, CDR2 FQGTGA. The CDR3 is made up of 19 amino acids. Losses at the gene ends were 2 bases for V and 0 bases for J; bases not matched to a gene: 13. The CDR3 reads CASSLDRAPTVTSYNEQFF. DNA for the CDR3: TGTGCCAGCAGCTTAGACAGGGCCCCTACGGTTACCTCCTACAATGAGCAGTTCTTC.

V gene TRBV19 combines with J gene TRBJ1-5, with a possible D match to TRBD1 (6 bases). The CDR3 consists of 13 residues. V lost 5 bases and J 7 bases, leaving 12 bases between the germline ends. Germline CDR1 is LNHDA and CDR2 is SQIVND (reference sequence). Written as DNA, the CDR3 is TGTGCCAGTAGTGCAGGGGCTCTCCAGCCCCAGCATTTT. This encodes CASSAGALQPQHF. Complete variable domain (other parts from reference TRBV19 and TRBJ1-5): DGGITQSPKYLFRKEGQNVTLSCEQNLNHDAMYWYRQDPGQGLRLIYYSQIVNDFQKGDIAEGYSVSREKKESFPLTVTSAQKNPTAFYLCASSAGALQPQHFGDGTRLSIL.

The chain employs TRBV5-6 and TRBJ1-5; D not resolved. Germline CDR1 and CDR2: SGHDT and YYEEEE. CDR3 length: 14 residues. V gave up 0 bases and J gave up 0 bases, with 4 bases separating them. This chain's CDR3 is CASSLGYSNQPQHF. The DNA for the CDR3 is TGTGCCAGCAGCTTGGGGTATAGCAATCAGCCCCAGCATTTT. The variable domain in full, with the rest retrieved from reference TRBV5-6 and TRBJ1-5, is DAGVTQSPTHLIKTRGQQVTLRCSPKSGHDTVSWYQQALGQGPQFIFQYYEEEERQRGNFPDRFSGHQFPNYSSELNVNALLLGDSALYLCASSLGYSNQPQHFGDGTRLSIL.

The rearrangement links TRBV7-9 to TRBJ2-7, with 8 bases aligning to TRBD1. The CDR3 has 16 residues. The germline V gene encodes CDR1 SEHNR and CDR2 FQNEAQ (reference sequence). Trimming at V came to 5 bases and at J to 3 bases, leaving 12 bases not matched to a gene. The CDR3 DNA reads TGTGCCAGCAGCCCCCTGCCAGGGGGCGAGGTCTACGAGCAGTACTTC. Translated: CASSPLPGGEVYEQYF.

V gene TRBV11-2 combines with J gene TRBJ2-7; D is unclear. Per the germline V gene, CDR1 is SGHAT and CDR2 is FQNNGV. Trimming took off 5 bases at V and 8 bases at J, with 13 bases between the two ends. The CDR3 loop spans 12 amino acids. CDR3 loop: CASSPRAQKQYF. CDR3 nucleotide sequence: TGTGCCAGCAGCCCTCGGGCGCAAAAGCAGTACTTC.

This clone has just one count. The chain carries TRBV6-5 and TRBJ1-4, with TRBD1 matching over 7 bases. CDR3 length: 13 residues. Germline V gene data show CDR1 as MNHEY and CDR2 as SVGAGI. Trimming took 10 bases from V and 3 from J; bases not matched to a gene: 5. The CDR3, as DNA: TGTGCCACCTCCGGGACAGCTAATGAAAAACTGTTTTTT. Protein product: CATSGTANEKLFF.

The CDR3 coding sequence is TGTGCCAGCCTTGCAGGGGGCGGTGAAAAACTGTTTTTT. Translating gives CASLAGGGEKLFF. The chain joins TRBV6-5 to TRBJ1-4; 8 bases are shared with TRBD1. Germline CDR1 and CDR2: MNHEY and SVGAGI. This CDR3 contains 13 residues. With V trimmed by 8 bases and J by 7 bases, 6 bases remained unmatched.

The chain couples TRBV19 to TRBJ2-7; 13 nucleotides align to TRBD2. The CDR3 contains 14 residues. Germline values: CDR1 LNHDA, CDR2 SQIVND (reference sequence). The ends lost 5 bases at V and 3 bases at J; junction bases unmatched: 1. The CDR3 reads CASSGLAGVYEQYF. CDR3 nucleotides: TGTGCCAGTAGTGGACTAGCGGGGGTCTACGAGCAGTACTTC.

This rearrangement joins TRBV10-3 to TRBJ2-5; no firm D call. The V and J ends lost 0 bases and 5 bases respectively, with 4 bases between them. The CDR3 length is 12 residues. Germline CDR1 reads ENHRY; CDR2 reads SYGVKD. In nucleotides, the CDR3 is TGTGCCATCAGTGAGTCGATGGAGACCCAGTACTTC. Encoded protein: CAISESMETQYF.

The chain links TRBV5-1 to TRBJ2-3, with 8 bases identical to TRBD2. The CDR3 is 17 residues long. Germline assignment: CDR1 SGHRS and CDR2 YFSETQ. V dropped 2 bases and J dropped 6; count of bases not matched to a gene: 14. CDR3 in DNA: TGCGCCAGCAGCTTAAGAAGGAGCGGGGGCGCTTGGGATACGCAGTATTTT. Its protein product is CASSLRRSGGAWDTQYF.

The V gene is TRBV2, the J gene TRBJ1-4; unclear D gene. CDR3 length: 13 residues. Germline V gene data show CDR1 as SNHLY and CDR2 as FYNNEI. V was shortened by 4 bases and J by 4 bases, with 7 bases between the two germline ends. CDR3 amino acids: CASSGRFNEKLFF. As DNA, the CDR3 is TGTGCCAGCAGTGGCCGTTTTAATGAAAAACTGTTTTTT.

The V and J genes are TRBV11-2 and TRBJ2-7, with TRBD2 identical over 12 bases. CDR1 and CDR2 from the germline V gene are SGHAT and FQNNGV. J gave up 4 bases and V 4 bases, and 11 bases lay outside the gene matches. The CDR3 is 17 amino acids. The CDR3 sequence: CASSSRTSGINPYEQYF. CDR3 nucleotide sequence: TGTGCCAGCAGCTCTAGGACTAGCGGGATAAATCCGTACGAGCAGTACTTC.

The CDR3 coding sequence is TGTGCCAGCAGCCCTACAGGGAACACTGAAGCTTTCTTT. This translates into CASSPTGNTEAFF. This chain uses TRBV28 with TRBJ1-1; possibly TRBD1 for D (5 bases). The CDR3 runs to 13 residues. The germline V gene has CDR1 MDHEN and CDR2 SYDVKM. The germline V and J ends were trimmed by 6 bases and 1 base, with 9 bases remaining between them.

The sample holds one count of this clone. The chain combines TRBV24-1 with TRBJ2-7; TRBD1 might be the D (6 bases). The germline V gene has CDR1 KGHDR and CDR2 SFDVKD. With 2 bases removed from V and 7 bases from J, the gap between germline ends came to 11 bases. The CDR3 has 13 residues. The CDR3, as DNA: TGTGCCACCAGTGATTCCGGTAGGGGGGAGCAGTACTTC. This translates into CATSDSGRGEQYF.

V gene TRBV18 combines with J gene TRBJ2-5; 11 nucleotides align to TRBD2. This CDR3 has 16 residues. V shed 0 bases and J 2 bases; nucleotides not matched to a gene: 2. Per the germline V gene, CDR1 is KGHSH and CDR2 is LQKENI. The CDR3 reads CASSPPTSGTQETQYF. The CDR3, as DNA: TGTGCCAGCTCACCACCGACTAGCGGGACTCAAGAGACCCAGTACTTC.

V usage is TRBV3-1 (or the pseudogene TRBV3-2) and J usage is TRBJ1-2; TRBD1 is a possible D gene (6 bases). The germline V gene has CDR1 LGHDT and CDR2 YNNKEL (reference sequence). There are 12 residues in the CDR3. V shed 9 bases and J shed 3 bases, with 11 bases lying between them. The CDR3 sequence is CASGGAHYGYTF. CDR3 sequence (DNA): TGTGCCAGTGGGGGGGCGCACTATGGCTACACCTTC.

V gene TRBV30 combines with J gene TRBJ2-3, with D tentatively TRBD1 (6 bases). The germline gives CDR1 GTSNPN, CDR2 SVGIG (reference sequence). The CDR3 contains 12 residues. The V and J ends lost 4 bases and 9 bases respectively, with 14 bases between them. CDR3 residues: CAWTPTDRTQYF. The DNA of the CDR3 is TGTGCCTGGACCCCGACTGACAGGACGCAGTATTTT.

This chain connects TRBV6-2 or TRBV6-3 to TRBJ2-1; D may be TRBD2 (6 bases). Trimming cost V 2 bases and J 8 bases, with 16 bases left between them. CDR1 and CDR2 (germline): MNHEY, SVGEGT. This CDR3 contains 15 residues. CDR3 coding DNA: TGTGCCAGCAGTTACGGGTCGGGGCGGGACTATGAGCAGTTCTTC. Translation gives CASSYGSGRDYEQFF.

This chain connects TRBV27 to TRBJ2-6; D is undetermined. CDR3 length: 14 amino acids. Germline V gives CDR1 MNHEY, CDR2 SMNVEV (reference sequence). Trimming removed 6 bases from V and 0 bases from J, with 6 bases in between. CDR3 protein: CASSWSSGANVLTF. DNA for the CDR3: TGTGCCAGCAGCTGGAGCTCTGGGGCCAACGTCCTGACTTTC.

The chain has TRBV6-1 and TRBJ1-1; a possible D gene is TRBD1 (5 bases). Germline assignment: CDR1 MNHNS and CDR2 SASEGT. The CDR3 spans 13 residues. The V end was cut by 2 bases, the J end by 3 bases, with 7 bases between. The CDR3 DNA sequence: TGTGCCAGCAGTGAACTGGGGGACACTGAAGCTTTCTTT. Translation: CASSELGDTEAFF.

This rearrangement joins TRBV28 to TRBJ1-1; 11 bases align to TRBD1. This CDR3 has 16 residues. The germline V gene has CDR1 MDHEN and CDR2 SYDVKM. The J segment lost 5 bases and the V segment lost 4 bases, leaving 9 bases of the junction unmatched. The CDR3 spells CASSSGQGAMRTEAFF. CDR3 bases: TGTGCCAGCAGTTCAGGACAGGGGGCGATGAGGACTGAAGCTTTCTTT.

The V call is TRBV20-1, the J call TRBJ2-7; 8 bases fit TRBD1. Germline V CDR1 and CDR2: DFQATT, SNEGSKA (reference sequence). The junction had 7 bases not matched to a gene; V was cut back by 3 bases and J by 0 bases. This CDR3 contains 15 residues. The CDR3 DNA reads TGCAGTGCTAGTGATGACAGGGGACCCTCCTACGAGCAGTACTTC. Translating gives CSASDDRGPSYEQYF.

V usage is TRBV7-2 and J usage is TRBJ1-5; the D gene is possibly TRBD1 (5 bases). The CDR3 contains 16 residues. Per germline, CDR1 SGHTA and CDR2 FQGNSA. V was cut by 3 bases and J by 0 bases, with 12 bases left in between. Written as DNA, the CDR3 is TGTGCCAGCAGCTTCACCGGGACGGGTAGCAATCAGCCCCAGCATTTT. It encodes CASSFTGTGSNQPQHF. The whole variable domain, remainder taken from reference TRBV7-2 and TRBJ1-5, is GAGVSQSPSNKVTEKGKDVELRCDPISGHTALYWYRQSLGQGLEFLIYFQGNSAPDKSGLPSDRFSAERTGGSVSTLTIQRTQQEDSAVYLCASSFTGTGSNQPQHFGDGTRLSIL.

The V and J genes are TRBV28 and TRBJ1-5; TRBD1 might be the D (6 bases). Germline values: CDR1 MDHEN, CDR2 SYDVKM. This CDR3 comprises 14 residues. V dropped 5 bases and J dropped 3 bases, with 11 bases sitting between them. The CDR3 loop reads CASSKRGYNQPQHF. In DNA, the CDR3 is TGTGCCAGCAGTAAAAGGGGGTACAATCAGCCCCAGCATTTT.